The 16 T cell receptor beta chains below come from one sample, sequenced in a study of blood T cells in healthy people across ages. Combining a sample-barcoded 5' primer with a J-beta primer mix, a second PCR ran for about 7 to 11 cycles. TCRdb recomputed calls from the 5' RACE reads with MiXCR, one row per CDR3 protein. The data contain more than 1 million distinct CDR3 sequences, under 45% of them singletons. What was sequenced was blood. These receptors were obtained from a woman aged 55-70 years in good health.

This clonotype was seen a handful of times. The J gene is TRBJ2-3, the V gene TRBV20-1; no firm D call. The CDR3 is made up of 13 amino acids. The V and J ends lost 1 base and 0 bases respectively, with 5 bases between them. Germline lookup yields CDR1 DFQATT and CDR2 SNEGSKA (reference sequence). CDR3 residues: CSARAPSTDTQYF. The CDR3 nucleotides read TGCAGTGCTAGAGCCCCTAGCACAGATACGCAGTATTTT.

V usage is TRBV6-6 and J usage is TRBJ2-3; 8 bases align to TRBD2. The CDR3 runs to 16 residues. V was clipped by 0 bases and J by 4 bases; unmatched bases: 6. Germline lookup yields CDR1 MNHNY and CDR2 SVGAGI (reference sequence). The CDR3 DNA reads as TGTGCCAGCAGTTACTCTGCCGGGAGGGATGCAGATACGCAGTATTTT. Protein: CASSYSAGRDADTQYF.

The chain recombines TRBV20-1 with TRBJ1-5; no clear D gene. This CDR3 has 16 residues. The V gene's germline CDR1 is DFQATT and CDR2 SNEGSKA (reference sequence). V was cut by 2 bases and J by 5 bases, with 19 bases left in between. For the CDR3, the DNA is TGCAGTGCTAGATCCGCCGATATATTGAGGCATCAGCCCCAGCATTTT. The encoded protein is CSARSADILRHQPQHF.

This clonotype showed up just a few times. The J gene is TRBJ2-7, the V gene TRBV6-2 or TRBV6-3; D may be TRBD2 (5 bases). The CDR3 has 13 residues. V lost 4 bases to trimming and J lost 2 bases, with 9 bases between them. CDR1 and CDR2 from the germline V gene are MNHEY and SVGEGT. Here the CDR3 reads CASSWERPYEQYF. DNA of the CDR3: TGTGCCAGCAGTTGGGAGCGACCCTACGAGCAGTACTTC.

This clonotype was counted a few times. V is TRBV7-6 and J is TRBJ2-3, with 8 bases matching TRBD1. Germline V gene data show CDR1 as SGHVS and CDR2 as FNYEAQ. V gave up 6 bases and J gave up 0 bases; unmatched junction bases: 5. This CDR3 has 15 amino acids. The CDR3 sequence: CASRRTGGSTDTQYF. CDR3 bases: TGTGCCAGCAGACGAACAGGGGGGAGCACAGATACGCAGTATTTT. The entire variable domain, with the rest obtained from reference TRBV7-6 and TRBJ2-3, is as follows: GAGVSQSPRYKVTKRGQDVALRCDPISGHVSLYWYRQALGQGPEFLTYFNYEAQQDKSGLPNDRFSAERPEGSISTLTIQRTEQRDSAMYRCASRRTGGSTDTQYFGPGTRLTVL.

V gene TRBV12-3 or TRBV12-4 combines with J gene TRBJ1-5; no clear D. There are 12 residues in the CDR3. The ends were cut back, 5 bases at V and 5 bases at J, with 7 bases in the middle. CDR3 region: CASSPAYQPQHF. CDR3 DNA sequence: TGTGCCAGCAGTCCGGCATATCAGCCCCAGCATTTT.

V is TRBV18 and J is TRBJ2-3; 7 bases match TRBD2. Trimming took 6 bases from V and 4 from J; bases not matched to a gene: 7. Germline V gives CDR1 KGHSH, CDR2 LQKENI. The CDR3 length is 14 residues. CDR3 in DNA: TGTGCCAGCTCCCCCCAGGGAGGGGCAGATACGCAGTATTTT. Its protein product is CASSPQGGADTQYF.

This clonotype is a singleton in its sample. The V call is TRBV25-1, the J call TRBJ2-7; possible D gene TRBD1, 8 bases. The germline CDR1 and CDR2 sequences are MGHDK and SYGVNS. This CDR3 is built from 14 residues. V lost 9 bases, J lost 3 bases, and 18 bases lay in between. In nucleotides, the CDR3 is TGTGCCAGAATGAAGCGGGACAGGTTCTACGAGCAGTACTTC. Amino acid sequence: CARMKRDRFYEQYF.

The chain uses TRBV12-3 or TRBV12-4 and TRBJ1-4; D is ambiguous. The CDR3 loop spans 13 amino acids. Trimming shortened V by 6 bases and J by 7 bases, and 12 bases separated the two germline ends. The CDR3 sequence is CASRIKLGEKLFF. Here the CDR3 DNA reads TGTGCCAGCAGAATAAAACTGGGTGAAAAACTGTTTTTT.

The V and J genes are TRBV27 and TRBJ2-1, with TRBD1 as a possible D gene (5 bases). The end of the DNA fits TRBJ2-7 better, so the J call may be wrong. This CDR3 is 18 amino acids long. Germline assignment: CDR1 MNHEY and CDR2 SMNVEV (reference sequence). The chain's CDR3 is CASSFPSGIPSSYNEQYF. The CDR3 DNA follows: TGTGCCAGCAGTTTTCCATCAGGGATACCAAGCTCCTACAATGAGCAGTACTTC.

J is TRBJ2-5 and V is TRBV20-1, with 9 bases that match TRBD2. Germline V gene lookup returns CDR1 DFQATT and CDR2 SNEGSKA (reference sequence). The CDR3 extends over 15 amino acids. With 3 bases clipped from V and 2 bases from J, the junction kept 7 bases outside the gene matches. In DNA form, the CDR3 reads TGCAGTGCTAGTGGTAGCGGGAGACCACAAGAGACCCAGTACTTC. Translating it yields CSASGSGRPQETQYF.

This clonotype was counted only a few times. The chain has TRBV21-1 and TRBJ2-7; the D segment call TRBD1 is taken from the table without a DNA check. TRBV21-1 is reported as a pseudogene. This CDR3 region has 16 residues. The CDR3 reads CASSNGGGTERYEQYF. DNA for the CDR3: TGTGCCAGCAGCAATGGGGGCGGGACAGAGCGCTACGAGCAGTACTTC.

V and J are TRBV7-8 and TRBJ2-3; no clear D. From germline, CDR1 is SGHVS and CDR2 FQNEAQ. The ends were cut back, 3 bases at V and 0 bases at J, with 7 bases in the middle. This CDR3 is built from 14 residues. CDR3 in amino acids: CASSFPLSTDTQYF. CDR3 sequence (DNA): TGTGCCAGCAGCTTCCCTCTTAGCACAGATACGCAGTATTTT.

This clonotype was picked up a small number of times. The chain combines TRBV2 with TRBJ1-4, with 7 bases aligning to TRBD1. V dropped 2 bases and J dropped 3; count of bases not matched to a gene: 9. Germline loops: CDR1 SNHLY, CDR2 FYNNEI. CDR3 length: 17 amino acids. The CDR3 loop is CASSELSGQISNEKLFF. Written as DNA, the CDR3 is TGTGCCAGCAGTGAATTGTCGGGACAGATTTCTAATGAAAAACTGTTTTTT.

The chain carries TRBV7-6 and TRBJ1-4; D uncertain. CDR1 and CDR2 (germline): SGHVS, FNYEAQ. Trimming shortened V by 0 bases and J by 7 bases, and 9 bases separated the two germline ends. CDR3 length equals 14 residues. The CDR3 DNA follows: TGTGCCAGCAGCTTAGCGAACTCGGGTGAAAAACTGTTTTTT. Its translation: CASSLANSGEKLFF.

The V gene is TRBV18, the J gene TRBJ2-1; maybe TRBD2 (5 bases). CDR1 is KGHSH, CDR2 LQKENI, per germline. The CDR3 extends over 16 amino acids. With 3 bases removed from V and 5 bases from J, the gap between germline ends came to 17 bases. The chain's CDR3 is CASSPVRSGLHNEQFF. The CDR3, as DNA: TGTGCCAGCTCACCGGTCCGCAGCGGTCTACACAATGAGCAGTTCTTC.